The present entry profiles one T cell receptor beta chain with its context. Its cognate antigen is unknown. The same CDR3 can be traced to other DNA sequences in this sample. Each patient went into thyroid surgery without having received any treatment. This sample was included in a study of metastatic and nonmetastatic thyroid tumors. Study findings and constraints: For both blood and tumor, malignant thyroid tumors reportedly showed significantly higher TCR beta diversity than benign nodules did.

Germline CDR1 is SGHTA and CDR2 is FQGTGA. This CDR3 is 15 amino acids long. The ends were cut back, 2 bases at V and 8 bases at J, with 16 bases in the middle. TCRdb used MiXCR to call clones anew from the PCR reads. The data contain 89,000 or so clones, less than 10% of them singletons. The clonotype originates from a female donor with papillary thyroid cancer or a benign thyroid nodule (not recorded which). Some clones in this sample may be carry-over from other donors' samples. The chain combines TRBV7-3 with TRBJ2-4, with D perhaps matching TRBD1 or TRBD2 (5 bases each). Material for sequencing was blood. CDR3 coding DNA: TGTGCCAGCAGCTTAGTCGGGTCCCGAGGGGACATTCAGTACTTC. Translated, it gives CASSLVGSRGDIQYF.